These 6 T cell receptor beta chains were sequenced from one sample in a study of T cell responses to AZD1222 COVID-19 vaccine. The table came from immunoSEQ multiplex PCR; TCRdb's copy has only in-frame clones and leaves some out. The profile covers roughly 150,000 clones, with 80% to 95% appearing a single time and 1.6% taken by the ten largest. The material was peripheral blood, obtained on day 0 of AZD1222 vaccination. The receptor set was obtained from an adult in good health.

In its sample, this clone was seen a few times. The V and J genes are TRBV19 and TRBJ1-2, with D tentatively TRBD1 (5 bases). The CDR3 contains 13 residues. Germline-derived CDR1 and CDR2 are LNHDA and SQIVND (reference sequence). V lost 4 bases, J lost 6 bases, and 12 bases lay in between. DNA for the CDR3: TGTGCCAGTAGTAAGACAGTGATCGATGGCTACACCTTC. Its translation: CASSKTVIDGYTF.

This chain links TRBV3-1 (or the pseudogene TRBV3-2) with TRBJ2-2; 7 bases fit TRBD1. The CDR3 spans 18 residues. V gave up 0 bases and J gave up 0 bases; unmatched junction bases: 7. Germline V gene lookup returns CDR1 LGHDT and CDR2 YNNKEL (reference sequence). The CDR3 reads CASSQDEQGVPNTGELFF. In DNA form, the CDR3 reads TGTGCCAGCAGCCAAGATGAGCAGGGGGTTCCGAACACCGGGGAGCTGTTTTTT.

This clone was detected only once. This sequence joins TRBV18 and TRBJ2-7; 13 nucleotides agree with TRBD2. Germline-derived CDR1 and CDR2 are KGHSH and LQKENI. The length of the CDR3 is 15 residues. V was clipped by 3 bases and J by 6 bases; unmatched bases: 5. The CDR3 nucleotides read TGTGCCAGCTCACCCGTAGGGACTAGCGGGACCGAGCAGTACTTC. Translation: CASSPVGTSGTEQYF.

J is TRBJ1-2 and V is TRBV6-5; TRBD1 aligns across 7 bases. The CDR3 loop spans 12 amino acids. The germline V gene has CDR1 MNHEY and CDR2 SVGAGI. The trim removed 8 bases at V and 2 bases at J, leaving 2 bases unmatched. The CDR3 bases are TGTGCCAGCCTGACAGGGAACTATGGCTACACCTTC. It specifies CASLTGNYGYTF.

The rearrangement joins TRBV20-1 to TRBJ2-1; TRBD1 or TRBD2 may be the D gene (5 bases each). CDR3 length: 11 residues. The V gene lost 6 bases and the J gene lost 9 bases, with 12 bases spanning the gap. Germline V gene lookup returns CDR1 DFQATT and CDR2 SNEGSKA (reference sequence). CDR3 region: CSAGLGVEQFF. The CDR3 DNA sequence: TGCAGTGCGGGGCTCGGGGTTGAGCAGTTCTTC.

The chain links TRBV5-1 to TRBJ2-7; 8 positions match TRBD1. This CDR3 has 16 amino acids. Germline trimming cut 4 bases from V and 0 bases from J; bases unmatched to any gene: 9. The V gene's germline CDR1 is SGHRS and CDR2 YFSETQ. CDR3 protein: CASSKPQGVSSYEQYF. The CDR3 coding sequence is TGCGCCAGCAGCAAACCACAGGGGGTAAGCTCCTACGAGCAGTACTTC.